Given below is one TCR beta chain in context. The table lists this clonotype with a few counts. This receptor's antigen is unknown. No much larger clone exists at a distance of one base, and base qualities are not known. Library prep was done by PCR. The run used an Illumina HiSeq 2500. TCR libraries were prepared with molecular barcoding, using unique molecular identifiers to normalize TCRbeta repertoire quantification. The public sequencing data were trimmed at Q25 with fastp and processed into clonotypes with MiXCR by TCRdb, which kept only in-frame beta chains. Each entry merges the rows of one CDR3 protein and shows their most common DNA and genes. Present in this sample are 440,000 or so distinct CDR3 sequences, roughly 44% of which were seen just once. In total, the top ten clones hold under 35% of the sample. The intended sense of this specimen's treatment or condition label: allogeneic hematopoietic cell transplantation with graft depleted of TCRalphabeta T cells and CD19 B cells. Transplant recipients were children who received TCRalphabeta/CD19-depleted allogeneic hematopoietic cell grafts.

This sample was taken from a study of T-cell reconstitution after alpha-beta-depleted transplantation in children (dated by TCRdb to the mid-2010s). General notes on the study: Using TCR repertoire profiling, the study followed T-cell immune reconstitution in a quantitative way in children after TCRalphabeta/CD19-depleted allogeneic hematopoietic cell transplantation. Broader findings and caveats from the paper: In some patients, high TCRbeta diversity at day 60 was attributed to recipient T cells and intrathymic progenitors that had survived conditioning. The apparently early recovery of alphabetaT-cell counts about two months after transplant reportedly depended on only several hundred rapidly expanded clones that came from non-depleted graft cells. The frequencies of hyperexpanded clones fell over the following months, and after one year, T-cell counts and TCRbeta diversity were mostly attributed to newly produced T cells.

The receptor's source is a girl aged 2-10 years with aplastic anemia, due to receive a stem cell transplant. Material: PBMCs, obtained before TCRalphabeta/CD19-depleted stem cell transplant.

The CDR3 protein is CASSIGIRMNTEAFF. The DNA sequence follows: TGTGCCAGTAGTATCGGGATACGGATGAACACTGAAGCTTTCTTT. The V and J genes are TRBV19 and TRBJ1-1, with an unclear D gene assignment. Looking up the germline V gene (reference sequence) yields CDR1 LNHDA and CDR2 SQIVND. The CDR3 runs 15 residues from the cysteine to the phenylalanine. The entry retains the CDR3 DNA only, 45 bases that are in frame from base 1. The junction carries 11 bases between V and J, which are trimmed by 3 bases and 0 bases respectively.